This T cell receptor (beta chain) was observed in a study of memory CD4+ T cells and cytomegalovirus serostatus (dated by TCRdb to about 2019). As for the study more broadly: A total of roughly 35 healthy Belgian adults, of whom 9 were CMV seropositive and about 24 were CMV seronegative, were included in the cohort. CD4+ memory TCRbeta repertoires of a Belgian cohort with known cytomegalovirus serostatus were sequenced in order to replicate a published TCR-based CMV serostatus classifier. The paper's findings and limits, for the study overall: The results were interpreted as suggesting that the CMV-associated TCR signature is mostly present in the CD4+ memory repertoire. Of under 200 previously reported CMV-associated TCRbeta sequences, 60 to 85 appeared in the CD4+ memory repertoires, each in one to five individuals. CMV serostatus prediction reached a median bootstrapped AUC of about 0.94 with the original framework and over 0.8 with a US-trained random forest. On the Belgian cohort, the classifier built on the original framework reached a median bootstrapped AUC of around 0.95, with a 95% CI of 0.76-1.00. Only CD4+CD45RO+ memory cells were sequenced, in contrast to the original study, which included naive and memory CD4+ and CD8+ populations.

Comments on this clone: What this receptor recognizes is not known. No much larger clone is present one base from it, and per-base qualities are unavailable.

Inclusive of the bounding cysteine and phenylalanine, the CDR3 is 15 residues long. Only the CDR3 region is kept as DNA, spanning 45 bases read in frame from base 1. For this chain, trimming is 4 bases at the V end and 5 bases at the J end, and the number of junction bases without a gene match is 6. Per the germline V gene (reference sequence), LNHDA is the CDR1 and SQIVND is the CDR2. A FACSAria II was used to sort memory CD4+ T cells, defined as single viable CD3+CD4+CD8-CD45RO+ cells. CMV serostatus was determined using a Roche Elecsys assay that detects serum IgG against CMV pp150, pp28, p38 and p52. After thawing, total CD4+ T cells were enriched by positive selection with CD4 magnetic microbeads. Samples originated from another study that specifically interrogated the CD4+ T cell memory repertoire. Peripheral blood mononuclear cells were isolated and cryopreserved according to standard operating procedures, and serum was kept at -80 degrees C. The staining used CD3-PerCP (BW264/56), CD4-APC (RPA-T4), CD45RO-PE (UCHT1) and CD8-Pacific Orange (3B5) antibodies, and Sytox blue was used to exclude non-viable cells.

The Quick-DNA Microprep Kit was used to extract genomic DNA from the sorted cells. Amplification of TCRbeta DNA was done with the immunoSEQ hsTCRbeta kit, following the protocol from the manufacturer. An Illumina MiSeq instrument was used to sequence the TCRbeta libraries. The authors' pipeline ran thus. Once out-of-frame sequences had been removed, approximately 2,000,000 distinct TCRbeta sequences were left, which works out to an average of around 67,000 per individual. Each individual was scored by the count of about 150 previously reported CMV-associated TCRbeta sequences and the total productive distinct TCRbeta count. A beta-binomial model was reimplemented in Python, and scikit-learn random forests with default parameters were trained on US cohort data. Classifier performance on the Belgian cohort was summarized as median AUC with percentile confidence intervals over 10,000 bootstrap iterations. TCRdb retrieved this table from immuneACCESS and kept in-frame rearrangements only. Not all clones are present; in checked studies, unresolved V genes account for under half, and no reason is known for the remainder. V, J and clone size are those of that table, while D and trimming were read from the DNA. The sample table holds 55,000 to 80,000 clones, of which 75% to 80% were seen once. The top ten constitute around 5% of the sample.

The source material was memory CD4+ T cells from blood. The receptor chain draws on TRBV19 and TRBJ1-4, and TRBD1 matches 8 of the central bases. The clonotype comes from an adult in good health and CMV-seropositive. The CDR3 region reads CASSTNRGNNEKLFF. The nucleotides read TGTGCCAGTAGTACCAACAGGGGGAACAATGAAAAACTGTTTTTT.